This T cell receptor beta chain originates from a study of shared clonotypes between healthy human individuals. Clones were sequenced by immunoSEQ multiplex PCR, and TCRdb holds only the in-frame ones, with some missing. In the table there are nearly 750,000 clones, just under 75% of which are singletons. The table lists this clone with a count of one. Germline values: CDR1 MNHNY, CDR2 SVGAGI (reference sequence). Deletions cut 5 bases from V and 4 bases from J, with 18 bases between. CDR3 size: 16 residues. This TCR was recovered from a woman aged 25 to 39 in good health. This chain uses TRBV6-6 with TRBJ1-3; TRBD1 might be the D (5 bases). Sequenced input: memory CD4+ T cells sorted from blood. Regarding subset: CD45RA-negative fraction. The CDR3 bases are TGTGCCAGCAGTCCCCCGCCGGGGCATGACGGAAACACCATATATTTT. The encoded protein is CASSPPPGHDGNTIYF.